This entry lists 24 T cell receptor beta chains sequenced from one sample in a study of CD8 T cells in ankylosing spondylitis. One entry per CDR3 protein, called by TCRdb with MiXCR from the 5' RACE reads. The sample lists 200,000 to 250,000 distinct CDR3 sequences; around 8% were seen once. Sequencing was carried out using blood, either unsorted or a sorted T cell fraction (not recorded which). The receptors shown here come from a female donor with ankylosing spondylitis or in good health (not recorded which).

In this sample, this clonotype turned up many times. This chain joins TRBV5-1 and TRBJ1-1; D possibly corresponds to TRBD1 (5 bases). Trimming shortened V by 0 bases and J by 3 bases, and 18 bases separated the two germline ends. The CDR3 sequence is 17 residues long. The germline V gene encodes CDR1 SGHRS and CDR2 YFSETQ. The CDR3: CASSLVGTPTKDTEAFF. The CDR3 DNA sequence: TGCGCCAGCAGCTTGGTCGGGACCCCCACTAAGGACACTGAAGCTTTCTTT.

In its sample, this clonotype was seen many times. This chain uses TRBV20-1 with TRBJ2-7, with TRBD1 identical over 7 bases. CDR1 and CDR2 from the germline V gene are DFQATT and SNEGSKA (reference sequence). The CDR3 is 13 residues long. Germline trimming cut 5 bases from V and 5 bases from J; bases unmatched to any gene: 9. CDR3 amino acids: CSALLTGTNEQYF. CDR3 nucleotide sequence: TGCAGTGCTCTTTTGACAGGGACCAACGAGCAGTACTTC.

V is TRBV27 and J is TRBJ2-7, with TRBD2 matching 10 bases. Trimming removed 4 bases from V and 7 bases from J; junction bases left unmatched: 10. This CDR3 region has 15 residues. From germline, CDR1 is MNHEY and CDR2 SMNVEV (reference sequence). CDR3 DNA: TGTGCCAGCAGTTCTCTAGCGGGAGAAAGGCGAGAGCAGTACTTC. Its translation: CASSSLAGERREQYF.

The chain is built from TRBV7-2 and TRBJ2-3, with TRBD2 matching over 10 bases. V shed 1 base, J shed 10 bases, and the junction held 8 bases outside the gene matches. CDR1 and CDR2 (germline): SGHTA, FQGNSA. The CDR3 runs to 15 residues. The CDR3 nucleotides are TGTGCCAGCAGCTTAGTTAGCGGGAGGACCTCGGCGCAGTATTTT. It translates to CASSLVSGRTSAQYF.

This clonotype was recorded at least ten times. The chain recombines TRBV6-5 with TRBJ1-1, with 8 bases identical to TRBD1. Germline-derived CDR1 and CDR2 are MNHEY and SVGAGI. The trim removed 2 bases at V and 8 bases at J, leaving 7 bases unmatched. This CDR3 contains 14 residues. CDR3 bases: TGTGCCAGCAGTTACACGGGCAGGGACAGGGAAGCTTTCTTT. Protein product: CASSYTGRDREAFF.

Only a few counts were recorded for this clonotype. The chain has TRBV6-5 and TRBJ1-3; no definite D call. The V end was cut by 0 bases, the J end by 3 bases, with 12 bases between. Germline CDR1 is MNHEY and CDR2 is SVGAGI. The CDR3 is made up of 16 amino acids. CDR3: CASSYSERAGGNTIYF. The DNA of the CDR3 is TGTGCCAGCAGTTACTCAGAGAGGGCCGGTGGAAACACCATATATTTT.

This clonotype has at least ten counts. The rearrangement links TRBV9 to TRBJ2-7, with D possibly TRBD1 on 7 matching bases. This CDR3 is built from 15 residues. CDR1 and CDR2 from the germline V gene are SGDLS and YYNGEE. V dropped 0 bases and J dropped 5 bases, with 15 bases sitting between them. The CDR3 is CASSVGRGQLNEQYF. Written as DNA, the CDR3 is TGTGCCAGCAGCGTAGGGAGGGGACAGTTGAACGAGCAGTACTTC.

This clonotype was recorded at least ten times. This CDR3 is CASSLEGQGRSGANVLTF. CDR3 in DNA: TGCGCCAGCAGCTTGGAAGGACAGGGAAGATCTGGGGCCAACGTCCTGACTTTC. This sequence joins TRBV5-1 and TRBJ2-6; TRBD1 matches at 8 bases. Trimming took 0 bases from V and 1 from J; bases not matched to a gene: 6. Germline CDR1 is SGHRS and CDR2 is YFSETQ. The CDR3 contains 18 residues.

This clonotype was counted ten times or more. This chain uses TRBV27 with TRBJ1-6, with 7 bases aligning to TRBD1. V lost 3 bases, J lost 10 bases, and 6 bases stayed unmatched. This CDR3 comprises 14 residues. Germline CDR1 is MNHEY and CDR2 is SMNVEV (reference sequence). This chain's CDR3 is CASSFQGGTSPLHF. The CDR3 coding sequence is TGTGCCAGCAGTTTCCAGGGGGGAACGTCACCCCTCCACTTT.

This clonotype was counted many times. CDR3 residues: CATMDFNNEQFF. The CDR3 DNA reads as TGTGCCACCATGGACTTCAACAATGAGCAGTTCTTC. The chain has TRBV24-1 and TRBJ2-1; D possibly corresponds to TRBD2 (5 bases). CDR1 is KGHDR, CDR2 SFDVKD, per germline. The germline V and J ends were trimmed by 8 bases and 5 bases, with 9 bases remaining between them. This CDR3 region has 12 residues.

The sample holds many counts of this clonotype. The rearrangement joins TRBV14 to TRBJ2-7; no clear D gene. CDR1 SGHDN and CDR2 FVKESK come from the germline V gene. This CDR3 has 14 amino acids. V was trimmed by 6 bases and J by 2 bases, leaving 14 bases between them. In DNA form, the CDR3 reads TGTGCCAGCAGGTCCGGCGGACGGGCCTACGAGCAGTACTTC. Translation: CASRSGGRAYEQYF. The complete variable domain, with remaining parts taken from reference TRBV14 and TRBJ2-7, reads EAGVTQFPSHSVIEKGQTVTLRCDPISGHDNLYWYRRVMGKEIKFLLHFVKESKQDESGMPNNRFLAERTGGTYSTLKVQPAELEDSGVYFCASRSGGRAYEQYFGPGTRLTVT.

Worth noting for this clonotype: This may arise from a read error, as a much more abundant clone is one base away. The rearrangement joins TRBV5-5 to TRBJ2-3; no clear D. The CDR3 sequence is 14 residues long. V gave up 0 bases and J gave up 8 bases, with 13 bases separating them. Germline V gene data show CDR1 as SGHKS and CDR2 as YYEKEE (reference sequence). The CDR3, as DNA: TGTGCCAGCAGCTTGGTCAAGGGTGCTACTACGCAGTATTTT. It specifies CASSLVKGATTQYF. Full variable domain (remainder filled in from reference TRBV5-5 and TRBJ2-3): DAGVTQSPTHLIKTRGQQVTLRCSPISGHKSVSWYQQVLGQGPQFIFQYYEKEERGRGNFPDRFSARQFPNYSSELNVNALLLGDSALYLCASSLVKGATTQYFGPGTRLTVL.

This clonotype was seen repeatedly, ten times or more. The rearrangement uses TRBV5-1 and TRBJ2-7; TRBD2 aligns across 7 bases. V gave up 4 bases and J gave up 7 bases; unmatched junction bases: 8. The CDR3 consists of 13 residues. Germline CDR1 SGHRS, CDR2 YFSETQ. The CDR3 here is CASSNLTSWEQYF. CDR3 in DNA: TGCGCCAGCAGCAACTTGACTAGCTGGGAGCAGTACTTC.

The chain carries TRBV7-9 and TRBJ2-1; the D gene is possibly TRBD2 (6 bases). The CDR3 totals 13 residues. Deletions cut 10 bases from V and 0 bases from J, with 10 bases between. Germline V gene lookup returns CDR1 SEHNR and CDR2 FQNEAQ (reference sequence). The CDR3 sequence is CATLGSSYNEQFF. The CDR3, as DNA: TGTGCCACCCTCGGGAGCTCCTACAATGAGCAGTTCTTC. The variable domain in full, completed from reference TRBV7-9 and TRBJ2-1, reads DTGVSQNPRHKITKRGQNVTFRCDPISEHNRLYWYRQTLGQGPEFLTYFQNEAQLEKSRLLSDRFSAERPKGSFSTLEIQRTEQGDSAMYLCATLGSSYNEQFFGPGTRLTVL.

This clonotype was seen repeatedly, ten times or more. V gene TRBV3-1 combines with J gene TRBJ2-3, with a tentative D call TRBD1 (5 bases). This CDR3 region has 15 residues. Trimming shortened V by 8 bases and J by 3 bases, and 18 bases separated the two germline ends. The germline gives CDR1 LGHDT, CDR2 YNNKEL (reference sequence). This chain's CDR3 is CASSKQASPTDTQYF. DNA for the CDR3: TGTGCCAGCTCAAAACAGGCGAGTCCGACAGATACGCAGTATTTT.

The V and J genes are TRBV6-5 and TRBJ2-2; possible D gene TRBD2, 5 bases. Looked up from germline, CDR1 is MNHEY and CDR2 is SVGAGI. The length of the CDR3 is 17 residues. The ends were cut back, 0 bases at V and 6 bases at J, with 17 bases in the middle. Here the CDR3 reads CASSYSAASGSPGELFF. CDR3 sequence (DNA): TGTGCCAGCAGTTACTCGGCGGCTAGTGGGAGTCCCGGGGAGCTGTTTTTT.

The chain employs TRBV2 and TRBJ2-1; D is perhaps TRBD1 or TRBD2 (5 bases each). The germline V and J ends were trimmed by 6 bases and 0 bases, with 15 bases remaining between them. In germline, CDR1 is SNHLY, CDR2 FYNNEI. The length of the CDR3 is 16 residues. CDR3 coding DNA: TGTGCCAGCAGCTCAGGGAGCGCTAGCTCCTACAATGAGCAGTTCTTC. This translates into CASSSGSASSYNEQFF. The full variable domain, in which reference TRBV2 and TRBJ2-1 provide the parts outside the CDR3, is EPEVTQTPSHQVTQMGQEVILRCVPISNHLYFYWYRQILGQKVEFLVSFYNNEISEKSEIFDDQFSVERPDGSNFTLKIRSTKLEDSAMYFCASSSGSASSYNEQFFGPGTRLTVL.

A remark on this clonotype: A clone one base away is much larger, so this may be a read error. V gene TRBV30 combines with J gene TRBJ1-1, with a possible D match to TRBD1 (6 bases). This CDR3 spans 14 amino acids. Trimming cost V 8 bases and J 1 base, with 17 bases left between them. The V gene's germline CDR1 is GTSNPN and CDR2 SVGIG (reference sequence). DNA for the CDR3: TGTGCCGGGAACAGAGGGGGATGGAACACTGAAGCTTTCTTT. This translates into CAGNRGGWNTEAFF.

This clonotype was counted many times. The rearrangement uses TRBV4-3 and TRBJ2-2, with unresolved D. Germline assignment: CDR1 LGHNA and CDR2 YSLEER. The CDR3 contains 15 residues. V was shortened by 1 base and J by 6 bases, with 12 bases between the two germline ends. CDR3 nucleotide sequence: TGCGCCAGCAGCCAAGGGAGAGCGAGCGCCGGGGAGCTGTTTTTT. Translation gives CASSQGRASAGELFF.

V gene TRBV18 combines with J gene TRBJ2-6; 7 nucleotides line up with TRBD1. From germline, CDR1 is KGHSH and CDR2 LQKENI. Trimming at V came to 3 bases and at J to 4 bases, leaving 9 bases not matched to a gene. The CDR3 is 17 residues long. DNA for the CDR3: TGTGCCAGCTCACCGGAGACAGGGAAGATCGGGGCCAACGTCCTGACTTTC. Translated: CASSPETGKIGANVLTF.

The sample holds many counts of this clonotype. This sequence joins TRBV6-2 or TRBV6-3 and TRBJ2-1, with TRBD2 matching 11 bases. This CDR3 region has 16 residues. The ends lost 6 bases at V and 7 bases at J; junction bases unmatched: 11. In germline, CDR1 is MNHEY, CDR2 SVGEGT. CDR3 amino acids: CASSPGSGRGPNEQFF. CDR3 sequence (DNA): TGTGCCAGCAGCCCAGGTAGCGGGAGGGGGCCGAATGAGCAGTTCTTC.

V gene TRBV7-2 combines with J gene TRBJ1-1, with no clear D. V dropped 5 bases and J dropped 10 bases, with 17 bases sitting between them. The CDR3 spans 13 residues. CDR1 is SGHTA, CDR2 FQGNSA, per germline. The chain's CDR3 is CASSLAPARGAFF. The CDR3 coding sequence is TGTGCCAGCAGCCTCGCCCCCGCGCGGGGAGCTTTCTTT.

The rearrangement uses TRBV7-9 and TRBJ1-1; D may be TRBD1 (6 bases). CDR1 and CDR2 from the germline V gene are SEHNR and FQNEAQ (reference sequence). V shed 0 bases and J shed 7 bases, with 12 bases lying between them. This CDR3 contains 14 residues. The DNA for the CDR3 is TGTGCCAGCAGCTTAGCGGGGGGGGACAATGAAGCTTTCTTT. This encodes CASSLAGGDNEAFF.

This clonotype was picked up many times. The chain employs TRBV20-1 and TRBJ1-5, with a weak D call TRBD1 (5 bases). This CDR3 is built from 13 residues. Trimming removed 7 bases at V and 3 bases at J, with 13 bases between. Looked up from germline, CDR1 is DFQATT and CDR2 is SNEGSKA (reference sequence). This CDR3 reads CSGHGAVNQPQHF. The CDR3 region has the DNA TGCAGTGGGCATGGGGCAGTCAATCAGCCCCAGCATTTT.